Listed below are T cell receptor beta chains from one sample, sequenced in a study of glioma-infiltrating T cells. One entry per CDR3 protein, called by TCRdb with MiXCR from the multiplex PCR reads. The data contain approximately 120,000 distinct CDR3 sequences, 20% to 25% of them seen just once; the ten biggest clones take up nearly 15%. Sequencing was done on a sample of glioma tissue, nonneoplastic brain tissue, or PBMCs (not recorded which). The receptors shown here come from a human donor with low-grade glioma or glioblastoma, undergoing nonglioma brain surgery, or in good health (not recorded which). Each CDR3 is given with its conserved first and last residue. The D gene is left open where the match is weak. Clone size is shown for a subset of rows, as once, few, many or a class of expanded clone.

NA	TRBV10-3	few	15	TRBJ2-3	TGTGCCATCGGGGGGGACAAGACAAGCACAGATACGCAGTATTTT	CAIGGDKTSTDTQYF
NA	TRBV5-6	NA	13	TRBJ2-7	TGTGCCAGCAGCTTGGCCGTGGGATACGAGCAGTACTTC	CASSLAVGYEQYF
TRBD2	TRBV9	many	16	TRBJ2-3	TGTGCCAGCAGCCCGGGGACTAGCGGGGCCGGAGATACGCAGTATTTT	CASSPGTSGAGDTQYF
NA	TRBV4-1	NA	16	TRBJ2-1	TGCGCCAGCAGCCAAGATTTTGGGGCTAAACATGCTGAGCGGTTCTTC	CASSQDFGAKHAERFF
NA	TRBV20-1	many	12	TRBJ2-5	TGCAGTGCGCCTTGGTACCAAGAGACCCAGTACTTC	CSAPWYQETQYF
NA	TRBV3-1	NA	12	TRBJ2-7	TGTGCCAGCAGCCACGGGAACTACGAGCATTACTTC	CASSHGNYEHYF
TRBD2	TRBV20-1	many	14	TRBJ2-7	TGCAGTGCTAGAGATCTTGCGGGAGACTACGAGCAGTACTTC	CSARDLAGDYEQYF
TRBD1	TRBV6-1	many	14	TRBJ2-7	TGTGCCAGCATCTCCCGGGACAGGGGGGACGAGCAGTACTTC	CASISRDRGDEQYF
NA	TRBV20-1	NA	15	TRBJ2-3	TGCAGTGCCCCTAGGACAGGAGGGAGAGGAAATACGCAGTATTTT	CSAPRTGGRGNTQYF
NA	TRBV4-1	NA	15	TRBJ1-2	TGCGCCAGCAGCGTTATAGGGGTAACTAACTATGGCTACGCCTTC	CASSVIGVTNYGYAF
TRBD2	TRBV14	few	15	TRBJ2-5	TGTGCCAGCAGCCCACTCTCGGGAGGAGTGGAGACCCAGTACTTC	CASSPLSGGVETQYF
NA	TRBV20-1	many	12	TRBJ2-7	TGCAGTGCTCTACCACTAGAGAACGAGCAGTACTTC	CSALPLENEQYF
NA	TRBV20-1	many	12	TRBJ2-7	TGCAGTGCTTATACCAGGGAAAGTCGGCAGTACTTC	CSAYTRESRQYF
NA	TRBV29-1	many	11	TRBJ1-5	TGCAGCGTTGATCCGGATCAGCCCCAGCATTTT	CSVDPDQPQHF
TRBD2	TRBV27	many	14	TRBJ2-1	TGTGCCACCTCCTATAGCGGGAGCTACAATGAGCAGTTCTTC	CATSYSGSYNEQFF
NA	TRBV2	NA	11	TRBJ2-1	TGTGCCAGCAGCGTTCGTCAGGAGCAGTTCTTC	CASSVRQEQFF
NA	TRBV6-1	many	14	TRBJ2-5	TGTGCCACCTTCCAGGGACGCCCTATGGTGACCCAGTACTTC	CATFQGRPMVTQYF
NA	TRBV6-1	NA	16	TRBJ2-7	TGTGCCAGCAGTGAAAATCCCGGGAAACGAGGCTACGAGCAGTACTTC	CASSENPGKRGYEQYF
NA	TRBV6-6	once	14	TRBJ2-1	TGTGCCAGCAGTTACTCGGGCTTCGACAATGAGCAGCTCTTC	CASSYSGFDNEQLF
NA	TRBV4-2	many	15	TRBJ1-2	TGTGCCAGCAGCCAAGATGGGGATACGAGCTATGGCTACACCTTC	CASSQDGDTSYGYTF
NA	TRBV3-1	many	14	TRBJ1-5	TGTGCCAGCAGCCTGTTGCCGAGGGACCAGCCCCAGCATTTT	CASSLLPRDQPQHF
TRBD2	TRBV3-1	NA	16	TRBJ2-3	TGTGCCAGCAGCCAAGGACAACTAGCGGGATGGGATACGCAGTATTTT	CASSQGQLAGWDTQYF
TRBD1	TRBV7-9	few	14	TRBJ2-7	TGTGCCAGCAGCCCGCCGGGACAGGGAAACGAGCAGTACTTC	CASSPPGQGNEQYF
NA	TRBV27	many	16	TRBJ2-7	TGTGCCAGCAAGTCTGGCCAGACAGTATTCCTGGACGAGCAGTACTTC	CASKSGQTVFLDEQYF
NA	TRBV5-1	NA	16	TRBJ2-3	TGCGCCAGCAGCTTGAGTGGGACATGGGACCCAGATACGCAGTATTTT	CASSLSGTWDPDTQYF
TRBD1	TRBV6-1	NA	14	TRBJ1-5	TGTGTTAGCAGTCCGGGACAGGGCAATCAGCCCCAGCATTTT	CVSSPGQGNQPQHF
TRBD1	TRBV18	few	14	TRBJ1-1	TGTGCCAGCTCACGGGACAGTGCGAACACTGAAGCTTTCTTT	CASSRDSANTEAFF
TRBD2	TRBV9	NA	17	TRBJ2-6	TGTGCCAGCAGCGTAGGCGCTAGCGGCTCTGGGGCCAACGTCCTGACTTTC	CASSVGASGSGANVLTF
TRBD1	TRBV7-9	NA	16	TRBJ1-2	TGTGCCAGCAGCAACCGGAATTTCGACAGGGGAGATGGCTACACCTTC	CASSNRNFDRGDGYTF
NA	TRBV7-2	NA	15	TRBJ2-7	TGTGCCAGCAGCTTAGATCATAGCGAAGTCTACGAGCAGTACTTC	CASSLDHSEVYEQYF
TRBD1	TRBV29-1	NA	12	TRBJ2-7	TGCAGCGGTTGTGACAGGGGGAACGAGCAGTACTTC	CSGCDRGNEQYF
TRBD1	TRBV19	NA	16	TRBJ1-2	TGTGCCAGTAGTTGGGACAGCACCAATCCTCTCTATGGCTACACCTTC	CASSWDSTNPLYGYTF
NA	TRBV6-2/TRBV6-3	many	17	TRBJ2-3	TGTGCCAGCAGTTACTCGACACTGGGAACTAGCACAGATACGCAGTATTTT	CASSYSTLGTSTDTQYF
NA	TRBV3-1	few	14	TRBJ2-4	TGTGCCAGCAGCCAAGGTCGGGGATCAAACATTCAGTACTTC	CASSQGRGSNIQYF
TRBD1	TRBV5-1	NA	13	TRBJ1-1	TGCGCCAGCAGCTGGACAGGAGGAGCTGAAGCTTTCTTT	CASSWTGGAEAFF
NA	TRBV5-6	many	15	TRBJ2-1	TGTGCCAGCAGCTGGGAACCGTTGGTGGGCAATGAGCAGTTCTTC	CASSWEPLVGNEQFF
NA	TRBV6-4	many	13	TRBJ2-1	TGTGCCAGCAGTGAACGGGAGTGGGATGAGCAGTTCTTC	CASSEREWDEQFF
NA	TRBV20-1	many	14	TRBJ2-5	TGCAGTGCTTGGGGGGCGCGACTGGAAGAGACCCAGTACTTC	CSAWGARLEETQYF
TRBD1	TRBV7-9	many	13	TRBJ2-6	TGTGCCAGGCAGGGGGCTGGGGCCAACGTCCTGACTTTC	CARQGAGANVLTF
NA	TRBV3-1	few	18	TRBJ2-2	TGTGCCAGCAGCCAAGATCGGGGAGAGGGAGTAAACACCGGGGAGCTGTTTTTT	CASSQDRGEGVNTGELFF
NA	TRBV10-3	many	14	TRBJ1-1	TGTGCCATCAGTGATCGGGACGAGAACACTGAAGCTTTCTTT	CAISDRDENTEAFF
NA	TRBV27	many	14	TRBJ2-7	TGTGCCAGCAGTTTATCCCCAAACTTGGGCGAGCAGTACTTC	CASSLSPNLGEQYF
NA	TRBV19	NA	11	TRBJ2-5	TGTGCCAGTAGTGCACAAGAGACCCAGCACTTC	CASSAQETQHF
NA	TRBV7-3	many	14	TRBJ2-2	TGTGCCAGCAGCTTAGGGAGGGACACAGGGGAGCTGTTTTTT	CASSLGRDTGELFF
NA	TRBV9	NA	16	TRBJ2-1	TGCGCCAGCAGCGTAGTGGGGACCAGCACGGTCCATGAGCAGTTCTTC	CASSVVGTSTVHEQFF
NA	TRBV11-2	NA	12	TRBJ1-3	TGTGCCAGCAGCGGTACGTCGAGCACCATATATTTT	CASSGTSSTIYF
NA	TRBV24-1	many	13	TRBJ1-5	TGTGCCACCAGTGATTTAGAGGGGAGGCCCCAGCATTTT	CATSDLEGRPQHF
NA	TRBV7-8	many	14	TRBJ2-3	TGTGCCAGCAGGCCCCGCCGGGGGACGGATACGCAGTATTTT	CASRPRRGTDTQYF
NA	TRBV6-2/TRBV6-3	many	18	TRBJ2-7	TGTGCCAGCAGTTACCCCTTTGCTAAGGCTACGACATCCTACGAGCAGTACTTC	CASSYPFAKATTSYEQYF
NA	TRBV29-1	few	13	TRBJ2-7	TGCAGCGTTGAAAATCAGGGGAGAGGGCAGCAGTACTTC	CSVENQGRGQQYF
TRBD2	TRBV5-4	NA	15	TRBJ2-1	TGTGCCAGCAGCCCCTCTAGCGGGAGCTTCGATGAGCAGTTCTTC	CASSPSSGSFDEQFF
NA	TRBV12-3/TRBV12-4	many	14	TRBJ2-3	TGTGCCAGCAGTTTAGAGGGGGGCACAGATACGCAGTATTTT	CASSLEGGTDTQYF
NA	TRBV11-3	NA	15	TRBJ2-1	TGTGCCAGCAGCCCCGGGACGACAGGGAGGAATGAGCAGTTCTTC	CASSPGTTGRNEQFF